There are a few counts of the clone carrying this T cell receptor (beta chain). Antigen unknown. The data were obtained in a study of response to subunit inactivated influenza vaccine. Using its own MiXCR run on the RT-PCR reads, TCRdb lists one record per CDR3 protein. The sample shows more than 150,000 distinct CDR3 sequences, around 9% of them seen only once. The study's findings and limits: Each seasonal influenza vaccination recruits few new T cells, the authors suggested.

Trimming stripped 5 bases from V and 0 bases from J, with 11 bases between. The CDR3 contains 15 residues. Per germline, CDR1 SGHTA and CDR2 FQGNSA. The chain employs TRBV7-2 and TRBJ2-1; D is uncertain. The TCR originated in a man aged 45-65 years who received an inactivated influenza vaccine. Here the sequenced sample was non-naive T cells sorted from PBMCs, taken on the day of vaccination. The CDR3 DNA reads as TGTGCCAGCAGCCCTGGAAGCCTCTCCTACAATGAGCAGTTCTTC. Translation: CASSPGSLSYNEQFF.